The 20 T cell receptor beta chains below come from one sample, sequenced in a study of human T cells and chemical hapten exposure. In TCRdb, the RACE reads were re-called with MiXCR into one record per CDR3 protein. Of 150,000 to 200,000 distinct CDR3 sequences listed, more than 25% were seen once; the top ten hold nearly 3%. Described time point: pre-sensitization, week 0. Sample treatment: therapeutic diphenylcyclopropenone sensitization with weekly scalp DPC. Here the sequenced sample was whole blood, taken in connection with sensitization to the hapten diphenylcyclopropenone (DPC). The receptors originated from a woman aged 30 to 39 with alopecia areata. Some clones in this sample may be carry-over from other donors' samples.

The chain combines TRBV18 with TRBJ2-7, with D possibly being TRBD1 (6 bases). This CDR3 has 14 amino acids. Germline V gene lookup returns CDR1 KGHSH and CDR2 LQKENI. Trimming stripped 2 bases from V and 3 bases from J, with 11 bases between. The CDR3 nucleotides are TGTGCCAGCTCACCAGGGAGACAGGTCTACGAGCAGTACTTC. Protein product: CASSPGRQVYEQYF.

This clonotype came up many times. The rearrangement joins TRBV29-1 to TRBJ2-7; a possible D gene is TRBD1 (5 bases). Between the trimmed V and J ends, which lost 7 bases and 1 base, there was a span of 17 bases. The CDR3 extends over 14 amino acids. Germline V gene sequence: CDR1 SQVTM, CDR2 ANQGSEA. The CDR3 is CSAKTAFDSYEQYF. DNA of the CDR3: TGCAGCGCCAAGACAGCTTTCGATTCCTACGAGCAGTACTTC.

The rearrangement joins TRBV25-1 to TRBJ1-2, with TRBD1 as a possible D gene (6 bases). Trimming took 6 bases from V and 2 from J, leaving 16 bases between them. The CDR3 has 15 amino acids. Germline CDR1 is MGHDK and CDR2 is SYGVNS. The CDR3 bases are TGTGCCAGCAGCCCGGAAGACAGGAGGAACTATGGCTACACCTTC. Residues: CASSPEDRRNYGYTF.

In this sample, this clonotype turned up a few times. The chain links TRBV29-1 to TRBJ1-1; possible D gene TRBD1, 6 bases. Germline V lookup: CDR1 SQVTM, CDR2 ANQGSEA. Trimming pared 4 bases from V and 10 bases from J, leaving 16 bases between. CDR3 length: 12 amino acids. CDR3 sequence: CSVGSSGARAFF. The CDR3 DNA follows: TGCAGCGTTGGATCGTCAGGGGCTAGAGCTTTCTTT.

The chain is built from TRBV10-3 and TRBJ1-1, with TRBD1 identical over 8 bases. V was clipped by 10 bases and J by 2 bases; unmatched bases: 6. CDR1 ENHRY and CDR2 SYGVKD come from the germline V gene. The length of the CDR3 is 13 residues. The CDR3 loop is CASLQGVNTEAFF. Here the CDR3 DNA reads TGTGCCAGCCTACAGGGGGTTAACACTGAAGCTTTCTTT.

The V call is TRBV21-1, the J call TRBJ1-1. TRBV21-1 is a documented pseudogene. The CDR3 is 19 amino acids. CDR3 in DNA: TGTGCCAGCAGCAAAAGACGTCCGCGAGAGGCCAGGGTAGTCCCTGAAGCTTTCTTT. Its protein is CASSKRRPREARVVPEAFF.

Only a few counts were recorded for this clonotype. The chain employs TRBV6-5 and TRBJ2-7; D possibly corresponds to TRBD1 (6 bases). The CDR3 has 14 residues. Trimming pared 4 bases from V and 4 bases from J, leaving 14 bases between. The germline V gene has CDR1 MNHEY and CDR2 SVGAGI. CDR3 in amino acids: CASSSSTGWYEQYF. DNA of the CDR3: TGTGCCAGCAGTTCCTCGACAGGTTGGTACGAGCAGTACTTC.

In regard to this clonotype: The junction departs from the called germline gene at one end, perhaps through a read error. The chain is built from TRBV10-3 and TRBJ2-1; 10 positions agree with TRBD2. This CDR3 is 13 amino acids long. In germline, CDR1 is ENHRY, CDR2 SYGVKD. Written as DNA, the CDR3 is TGTGCCATCAGTGAGTCGGGGGGACTAGCGTTCTACTTC. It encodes CAISESGGLAFYF.

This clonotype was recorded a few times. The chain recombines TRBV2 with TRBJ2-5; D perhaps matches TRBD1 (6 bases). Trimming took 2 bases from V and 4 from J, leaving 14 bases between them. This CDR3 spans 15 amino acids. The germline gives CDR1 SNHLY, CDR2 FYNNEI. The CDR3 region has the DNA TGTGCCAGCAGTGAACGGGCCAAAGGGGGAGAGACCCAGTACTTC. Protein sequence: CASSERAKGGETQYF.

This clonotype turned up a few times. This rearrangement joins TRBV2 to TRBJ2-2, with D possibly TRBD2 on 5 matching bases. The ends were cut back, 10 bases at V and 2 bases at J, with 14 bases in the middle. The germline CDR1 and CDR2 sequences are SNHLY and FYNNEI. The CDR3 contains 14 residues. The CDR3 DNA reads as TGTGCCACTAGCCCGGGCACTAACACCGGGGAGCTGTTTTTT. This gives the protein CATSPGTNTGELFF.

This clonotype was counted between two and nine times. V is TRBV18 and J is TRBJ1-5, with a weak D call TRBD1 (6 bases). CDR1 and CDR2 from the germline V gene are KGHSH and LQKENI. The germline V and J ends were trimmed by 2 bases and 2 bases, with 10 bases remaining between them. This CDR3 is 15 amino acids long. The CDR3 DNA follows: TGTGCCAGCTCACCAAACAGGGCTGGCAATCAGCCCCAGCATTTT. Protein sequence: CASSPNRAGNQPQHF.

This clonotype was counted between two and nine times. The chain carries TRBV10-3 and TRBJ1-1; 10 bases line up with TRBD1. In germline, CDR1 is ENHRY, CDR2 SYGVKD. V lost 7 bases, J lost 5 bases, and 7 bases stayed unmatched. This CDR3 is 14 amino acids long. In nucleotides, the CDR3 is TGTGCCATCACCAGGGACAGGGGAGGGACTGAAGCTTTCTTT. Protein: CAITRDRGGTEAFF.

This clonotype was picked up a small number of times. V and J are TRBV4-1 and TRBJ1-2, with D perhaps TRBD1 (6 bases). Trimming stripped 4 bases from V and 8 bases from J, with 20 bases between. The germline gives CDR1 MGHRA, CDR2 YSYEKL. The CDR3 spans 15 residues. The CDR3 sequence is CASSPLRRGESGYTF. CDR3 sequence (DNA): TGCGCCAGCAGCCCTCTAAGGAGGGGGGAGAGCGGCTACACCTTC.

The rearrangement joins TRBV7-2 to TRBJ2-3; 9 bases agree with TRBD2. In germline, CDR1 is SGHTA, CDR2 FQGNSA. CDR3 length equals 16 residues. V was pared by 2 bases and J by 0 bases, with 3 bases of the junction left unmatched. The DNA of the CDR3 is TGTGCCAGCAGCTTATGGGGGACTAGCAGCACAGATACGCAGTATTTT. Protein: CASSLWGTSSTDTQYF.

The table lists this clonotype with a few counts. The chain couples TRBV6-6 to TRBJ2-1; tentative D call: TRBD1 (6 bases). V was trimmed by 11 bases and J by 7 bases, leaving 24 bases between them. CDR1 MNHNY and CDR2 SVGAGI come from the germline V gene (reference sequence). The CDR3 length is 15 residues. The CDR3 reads CAYGRNWGQGNEQFF. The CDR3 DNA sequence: TGTGCCTACGGCAGGAATTGGGGGCAGGGTAATGAGCAGTTCTTC.

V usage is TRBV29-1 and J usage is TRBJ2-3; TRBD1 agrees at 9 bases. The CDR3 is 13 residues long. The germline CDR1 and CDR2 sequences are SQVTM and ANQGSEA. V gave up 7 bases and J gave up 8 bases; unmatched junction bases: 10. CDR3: CSARTGEGVTQYF. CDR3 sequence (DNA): TGCAGCGCTCGGACAGGGGAGGGTGTTACGCAGTATTTT.

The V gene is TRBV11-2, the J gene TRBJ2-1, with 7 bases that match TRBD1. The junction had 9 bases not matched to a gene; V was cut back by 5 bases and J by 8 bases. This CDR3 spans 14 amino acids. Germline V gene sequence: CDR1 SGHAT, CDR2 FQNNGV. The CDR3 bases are TGTGCCAGCAGCGCACAAGGGGGCAGGGATGAGCAGTTCTTC. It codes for CASSAQGGRDEQFF.

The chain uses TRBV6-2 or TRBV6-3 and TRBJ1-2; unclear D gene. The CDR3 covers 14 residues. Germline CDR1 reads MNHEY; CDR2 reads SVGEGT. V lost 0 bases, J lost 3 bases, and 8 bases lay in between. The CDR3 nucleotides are TGTGCCAGCAGTTACTCGCCAGAGGACTATGGCTACACCTTC. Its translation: CASSYSPEDYGYTF.

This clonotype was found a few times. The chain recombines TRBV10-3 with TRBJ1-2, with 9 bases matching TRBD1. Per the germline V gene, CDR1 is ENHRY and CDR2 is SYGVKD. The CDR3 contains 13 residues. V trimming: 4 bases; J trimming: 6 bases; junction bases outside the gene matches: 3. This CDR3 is CAISAGQGNGYTF. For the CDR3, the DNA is TGTGCCATCAGTGCGGGACAGGGTAATGGCTACACCTTC.

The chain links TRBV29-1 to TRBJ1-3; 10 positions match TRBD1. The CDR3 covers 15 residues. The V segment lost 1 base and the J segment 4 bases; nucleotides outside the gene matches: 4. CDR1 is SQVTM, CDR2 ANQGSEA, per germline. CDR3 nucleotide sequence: TGCAGCGTTGAAGGGACAGGGGGTGCCGGAAACACCATATATTTT. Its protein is CSVEGTGGAGNTIYF. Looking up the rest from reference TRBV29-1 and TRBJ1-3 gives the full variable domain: SAVISQKPSRDICQRGTSLTIQCQVDSQVTMMFWYRQQPGQSLTLIATANQGSEATYESGFVIDKFPISRPNLTFSTLTVSNMSPEDSSIYLCSVEGTGGAGNTIYFGEGSWLTVV.